Each of the 17 T cell receptor beta chains below was sequenced from the same sample in a study of Graves' ophthalmopathy and Graves' hyperthyroidism. RNA transcripts provided the template for amplifying TCR beta CDR3 regions. An opening RT-PCR round employed HTBI primers and preceded a second-round multiplex PCR. One entry per CDR3 protein, called by TCRdb with MiXCR from the multiplex PCR reads. The sample has hundreds of thousands of distinct CDR3 sequences; around 42% are singletons. What was sequenced was peripheral blood. The origin of the receptors is an adult man with Graves' ophthalmopathy.

On this clonotype: One end of the junction varies from germline; a read error may be responsible. J is TRBJ2-3 and V is TRBV7-9, with 9 positions matching TRBD2. Germline V gives CDR1 SEHNR, CDR2 FQNEAQ (reference sequence). The CDR3 loop spans 16 amino acids. The CDR3 DNA reads TGTGCCAGCAGCTTAGCTAGCGGGGGTGACCCAGATCCGCAGTATTTT. Translated: CASSLASGGDPDPQYF.

In its sample, this clonotype was seen a few times. The rearrangement joins TRBV2 to TRBJ1-2; no clear D. The CDR3 spans 13 residues. The V end lost 4 bases, the J end lost 6 bases, and 12 bases lay between the germline ends. CDR1 is SNHLY and CDR2 is FYNNEI in the germline V gene. The CDR3 loop reads CASSVDQRDGYTF. CDR3 coding DNA: TGTGCCAGCAGTGTTGATCAGCGCGATGGCTACACCTTC.

Only a few counts were recorded for this clonotype. This chain connects TRBV29-1 to TRBJ1-1; weak D call: TRBD1 (6 bases). Deletions cut 7 bases from V and 2 bases from J, with 14 bases between. Germline values: CDR1 SQVTM, CDR2 ANQGSEA. The CDR3 spans 13 residues. The CDR3: CSAGAGANTEAFF. CDR3 nucleotides: TGCAGCGCCGGGGCGGGGGCCAACACTGAAGCTTTCTTT.

CDR3 protein: CASSLGTGVAQHF. The CDR3, as DNA: TGTGCCAGCAGCTTGGGGACAGGGGTCGCCCAGCATTTT. The V call is TRBV5-8, the J call TRBJ1-5; 9 bases match TRBD1. This CDR3 is built from 13 residues. Trimming cost V 0 bases and J 11 bases; bases outside gene matches: 3. CDR1 SGHTS and CDR2 YDEGEE come from the germline V gene.

This clonotype was seen more than once but under ten times. The V call is TRBV7-8, the J call TRBJ1-5; 10 bases are shared with TRBD1. Germline assignment: CDR1 SGHVS and CDR2 FQNEAQ. This CDR3 spans 15 amino acids. V trimming: 4 bases; J trimming: 7 bases; junction bases outside the gene matches: 7. The CDR3 DNA is TGTGCCAGCAGCTCGGGACAGGGGATGGACCAGCCCCAGCATTTT. Translated: CASSSGQGMDQPQHF. The complete variable domain, with remaining parts taken from reference TRBV7-8 and TRBJ1-5, reads GAGVSQSPRYKVAKRGQDVALRCDPISGHVSLFWYQQALGQGPEFLTYFQNEAQLDKSGLPSDRFFAERPEGSVSTLKIQRTQQEDSAVYLCASSSGQGMDQPQHFGDGTRLSIL.

This sequence joins TRBV29-1 and TRBJ1-3; D possibly corresponds to TRBD1 (6 bases). CDR3 length: 13 amino acids. Looked up from germline, CDR1 is SQVTM and CDR2 is ANQGSEA. Trimming removed 8 bases from V and 0 bases from J, with 11 bases in between. This CDR3 is CSFQGLSGNTIYF. The CDR3 DNA sequence: TGCAGCTTTCAGGGGCTCTCTGGAAACACCATATATTTT.

This chain connects TRBV5-1 to TRBJ2-5; TRBD2 matches 10 bases. Trimming at V came to 4 bases and at J to 13 bases, leaving 13 bases not matched to a gene. Germline assignment: CDR1 SGHRS and CDR2 YFSETQ. This CDR3 has 14 amino acids. The CDR3 loop reads CASSPPGLAPPWYF. The CDR3 DNA follows: TGCGCCAGCAGCCCACCGGGACTAGCGCCCCCCTGGTACTTC.

The chain has TRBV7-3 and TRBJ2-7; D possibly corresponds to TRBD1 (6 bases). CDR1 and CDR2 from the germline V gene are SGHTA and FQGTGA. This CDR3 is 13 amino acids long. V lost 5 bases and J 5 bases, leaving 13 bases between the germline ends. CDR3 loop: CASSPQGFDEQYF. In DNA form, the CDR3 reads TGTGCCAGCAGCCCGCAGGGGTTCGACGAGCAGTACTTC.

The rearrangement joins TRBV11-2 to TRBJ1-1; TRBD1 aligns across 12 bases. V dropped 7 bases and J dropped 5; count of bases not matched to a gene: 11. CDR1 SGHAT and CDR2 FQNNGV come from the germline V gene. This CDR3 has 16 amino acids. The CDR3 sequence is CASTAQGQGAGTEAFF. CDR3 sequence (DNA): TGTGCCAGCACCGCTCAGGGACAGGGGGCTGGAACTGAAGCTTTCTTT.

The chain carries TRBV7-2 and TRBJ1-4, with TRBD1 matching 8 bases. The junction had 8 bases not matched to a gene; V was cut back by 4 bases and J by 7 bases. The germline V gene encodes CDR1 SGHTA and CDR2 FQGNSA. The CDR3 contains 15 residues. The CDR3 is CASSSGGTGPEKLFF. Written as DNA, the CDR3 is TGTGCCAGCAGCTCGGGGGGGACAGGTCCTGAAAAACTGTTTTTT.

This rearrangement joins TRBV5-1 to TRBJ2-6; D gene ambiguous. Between the trimmed V and J ends, which lost 5 bases and 1 base, there was a span of 13 bases. The CDR3 has 16 residues. In germline, CDR1 is SGHRS, CDR2 YFSETQ. Here the CDR3 reads CASSAPEESGANVLTF. In nucleotides, the CDR3 is TGCGCCAGCAGTGCCCCGGAAGAATCTGGGGCCAACGTCCTGACTTTC. Variable domain in full (rest from reference TRBV5-1 and TRBJ2-6): KAGVTQTPRYLIKTRGQQVTLSCSPISGHRSVSWYQQTPGQGLQFLFEYFSETQRNKGNFPGRFSGRQFSNSRSEMNVSTLELGDSALYLCASSAPEESGANVLTFGAGSRLTVL.

This chain links TRBV3-1 with TRBJ2-5, with D perhaps matching TRBD1 or TRBD2 (6 bases each). Germline-derived CDR1 and CDR2 are LGHDT and YNNKEL (reference sequence). This CDR3 comprises 17 residues. The germline V and J ends were trimmed by 0 bases and 4 bases, with 18 bases remaining between them. The CDR3 protein is CASSQDWAGEVRETQYF. The CDR3 DNA reads TGTGCCAGCAGCCAAGATTGGGCAGGGGAGGTTCGAGAGACCCAGTACTTC.

This clonotype has a handful of counts. V usage is TRBV2 and J usage is TRBJ1-4; D not certain. V lost 6 bases and J lost 0, with 8 bases in between. The CDR3 has 14 residues. Germline V gene data show CDR1 as SNHLY and CDR2 as FYNNEI. The CDR3 protein is CASSFQPTNEKLFF. DNA of the CDR3: TGTGCCAGCAGCTTCCAGCCAACTAATGAAAAACTGTTTTTT.

V usage is TRBV20-1 and J usage is TRBJ1-5; 7 nucleotides align to TRBD1. J was trimmed by 3 bases and V by 5 bases; bases with no gene match: 4. Germline CDR1 DFQATT, CDR2 SNEGSKA (reference sequence). The CDR3 is made up of 13 amino acids. CDR3 protein: CSAHTGVNQPQHF. The CDR3 region has the DNA TGCAGTGCTCACACAGGGGTCAATCAGCCCCAGCATTTT.

The rearrangement uses TRBV11-3 and TRBJ2-2; D is possibly TRBD1 (5 bases). The V end lost 5 bases, the J end lost 6 bases, and 13 bases lay between the germline ends. Looked up from germline, CDR1 is SGHNT and CDR2 is YENEEA. This CDR3 spans 14 amino acids. In DNA, the CDR3 is TGTGCCAGCAGCCGCAGATTAGGGGCCGGGGAGCTGTTTTTT. Residues: CASSRRLGAGELFF.

With regard to this clonotype: Given a much more abundant clone one base away, this may be a read error. The chain employs TRBV10-3 and TRBJ1-5; D may be TRBD1 (6 bases). Germline CDR1 is ENHRY and CDR2 is SYGVKD. This CDR3 comprises 14 residues. The chain's CDR3 is CVISDRQGNQPQHF. The CDR3 coding sequence is TGTGTCATCAGTGACCGACAGGGCAATCAGCCCCAGCATTTT.

V and J are TRBV27 and TRBJ2-2, with a possible D match to TRBD2 (5 bases). The CDR3 spans 15 residues. CDR1 and CDR2 from the germline V gene are MNHEY and SMNVEV (reference sequence). The germline V and J ends were trimmed by 4 bases and 6 bases, with 15 bases remaining between them. CDR3 in amino acids: CASSWAPSTSGELFF. The CDR3 DNA follows: TGTGCCAGCAGTTGGGCTCCTAGCACCTCCGGGGAGCTGTTTTTT.